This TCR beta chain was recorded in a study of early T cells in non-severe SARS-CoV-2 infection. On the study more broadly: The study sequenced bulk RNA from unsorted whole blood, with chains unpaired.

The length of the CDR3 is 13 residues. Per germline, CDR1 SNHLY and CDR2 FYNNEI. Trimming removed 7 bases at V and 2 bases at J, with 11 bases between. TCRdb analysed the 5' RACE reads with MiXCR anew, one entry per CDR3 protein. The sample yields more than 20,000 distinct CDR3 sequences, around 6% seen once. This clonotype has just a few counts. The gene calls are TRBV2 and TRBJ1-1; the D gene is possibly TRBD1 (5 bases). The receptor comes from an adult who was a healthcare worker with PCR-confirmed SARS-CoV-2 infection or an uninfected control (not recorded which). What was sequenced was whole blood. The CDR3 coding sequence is TGTGCCAGCAACAGGCAGGGTAACACTGAAGCTTTCTTT. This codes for CASNRQGNTEAFF.